The clone carrying this T cell receptor beta chain showed up many times. V lost 5 bases and J 6 bases, leaving 11 bases between the germline ends. The germline CDR1 and CDR2 sequences are SGHTA and FQGNSA. This CDR3 spans 13 amino acids. These data are taken from a study of neurological immune-mediated disorders. Each CDR3 protein is one row after TCRdb ran MiXCR on the 5' RACE reads. This sample carries about 74,000 distinct CDR3 sequences, 4% to 6% of them seen once, and the ten largest clones take just under 7.5%. This clonotype originated in a man younger than 35 with multiple sclerosis. What was sequenced was PBMCs. V gene TRBV7-2 combines with J gene TRBJ1-5, with D unclear. The CDR3: CASSLRRGQPQHF. For the CDR3, the DNA is TGTGCCAGCAGCCTCCGGCGGGGTCAGCCCCAGCATTTT.